What follows describes a single TCR beta chain. Repertoires were generated with immunoSEQ multiplex PCR, while TCRdb's copy carries only in-frame clones and drops some. This table has roughly 93,000 clones, about 86% appearing once. The data are from a study of T cell responses to AZD1222 COVID-19 vaccine. J lost 10 bases, V lost 0 bases, and 1 base had no gene match. Germline loops: CDR1 ENHRY, CDR2 SYGVKD. This CDR3 spans 13 amino acids. The sequenced sample was peripheral blood, obtained on day 0 of AZD1222 vaccination. This chain connects TRBV10-3 to TRBJ1-4, with 8 bases aligning to TRBD1. This TCR derives from an adult in good health. Here the CDR3 reads CAISESTGGKLFF. The CDR3 nucleotides are TGTGCCATCAGTGAGTCCACAGGGGGAAAACTGTTTTTT.